This entry features one T cell receptor beta chain sequence. What antigen it recognizes has not been identified. No base quality values were provided; no much bigger clone lies one nucleotide off. The germline V gene provides CDR1 SGHVS and CDR2 FQNEAQ. For this chain, trimming is 3 bases at the V end and 0 bases at the J end, and the number of junction bases without a gene match is 4. Including the terminal cysteine and phenylalanine, the CDR3 comprises 15 residues. The retained sequence is limited to the CDR3, 45 bases, with the frame set at the first base. The cohort comprised around 700 healthy bone marrow donors. At the time of sampling, all cohort members were nominally healthy, though unrecorded immune exposures were likely present. The donor tested CMV seropositive, placing the donor among the 310 or so seropositive members of the cohort. Each donor provided a peripheral blood sample, and peripheral blood mononuclear cells were used for TCR beta sequencing. Genomic DNA was extracted from the blood cell samples with the Qiagen DNeasy Blood Extraction Kit.

The method behind the library was the immunoSEQ multiplex PCR assay. For the multiplex PCR, a mixture combining 60 forward primers for TCR Vbeta segments and 13 reverse primers for TCR Jbeta segments was used. A multiplex PCR assay on genomic DNA amplified the CDR3 region of rearranged TCR beta genes. On the Illumina HiSeq System, the amplified TCR beta libraries were sequenced as 87-base-pair reads. Turning to the authors' computational methods: In a later analysis, roughly 80 million unique TCR beta chains were counted across the approximately 640 repertoires, and around 10 million of these chains were shared by at least two donors. To remove PCR and sequencing errors, raw reads were error-corrected and collapsed into unique sequences using a nearest-neighbor algorithm that merged closely related sequences. V, D and J gene segments were assigned by aligning CDR3 sequences to IMGT reference sequences. For a sequence to be retained, a match of at least six nucleotides to both a V gene segment and a J gene segment was required. A rearrangement counted as productive if the CDR3 had no stop codons and remained in frame with V and J, and every other rearrangement counted as non-productive. CDR3 was defined by IMGT convention, running from the second conserved V-encoded cysteine to the conserved J-encoded phenylalanine. In an earlier analysis of just under 600 of the donors, sequences lacking an unambiguous match to a single V gene segment were excluded. In an earlier analysis of 587 of the donors, V segments were called functional above 56.7% productive rearrangements and were called segregating when the between-donor standard deviation exceeded 5%. A statistical classification framework was built to diagnose cytomegalovirus status from the catalog of TCR beta chain sequences. In a later analysis, V and J genes were assigned by comparing TCR nucleotide sequences against IMGT/GENE-DB human TR gene sequences. The TCRdist pipeline was used in a later analysis to assign CDR3 sequences and most-parsimonious VDJ recombination scenarios. A later analysis defined each TCR beta chain by its CDR3 amino acid sequence plus V-gene family, and excluded reads lacking a unique V-gene family. As a way to deal with suspected cross-contamination and a sequencing artifact, a later analysis dropped 500 to 700 nucleotide sequences that were highly shared and had low generation probability. A later analysis calculated a clonal expansion index for each public chain from normalized within-repertoire ranks of inferred template counts. In a later analysis, generation probabilities were computed using a VDJ recombination model fitted to out-of-frame rearrangements, and the results were checked against IGoR. Hypergeometric tests were used in a later analysis to score TCR-TCR, TCR-HLA and TCR-CMV co-occurrence, with a repertoire-size bias correction applied to the TCR pairs. A later analysis estimated false discovery rates by permuting HLA or CMV assignments 20 times. In a later analysis, co-occurring TCRs were grouped using DBSCAN, with TCRdist sequence similarity added in when clustering inside HLA-allele-positive subsets. Repertoires with fewer than 30,000 or more than 120,000 public chains, plus five repertoires with anomalous nucleotide sharing, were excluded from co-occurrence clustering. TCRdb limited this immuneACCESS table to in-frame rearrangements with V and J called. A share of clones is missing; checked studies link under half to unresolved V genes, and the rest is unexplained. The DNA gave D and trimming, while V, J and clone size come from that table. Recorded for this sample are under 250,000 clones; roughly 85% of them occurred a single time. 3.5% to 5% of the sample is taken by the ten largest.

The data originate from a study of cytomegalovirus exposure and HLA in healthy donors (dated by TCRdb to about 2017). Background on the whole study: An earlier analysis of approximately 640 of the donors reported about 250 Gb of sequence data and some 120 million unique TCR beta sequences from about 200 million T cells. To predict cytomegalovirus infection status, the study combined high-throughput TCR immunosequencing, statistical association of individual TCRs with disease status, and machine learning. The T cell repertoires of under 700 subjects were profiled by immunosequencing and related to cytomegalovirus serostatus. A separate validation cohort of approximately 130 different subjects was used in addition to the 666-subject first cohort. The study aimed to test whether cataloging public T cell receptors could reveal signatures of past pathogen exposure. On average, around 200,000 unique TCR beta nucleotide sequences were sequenced per donor among about 400 genotyped donors of the cohort, with around 19% of those sequences being non-productive. Alongside the repertoire data, information on donor age, sex, ethnicity and CMV serostatus was compiled. In a later genetic analysis, genome-wide SNP genotypes for about three fifths of the roughly 670 donors were used, and that subset was treated as a discovery cohort. To decide whether each TCR beta V gene segment behaved as functional or pseudogenic, an earlier analysis of 587 of the donors relied on high-throughput TCR beta sequencing. The number of typed donors differed by locus: about 620-630 for A, B, C, DRB1 and DQB1; 522 for DQA1; 606 for DPA1; and roughly 470 for DPB1. Every discovery cohort repertoire had been produced on one sequencing platform. Because of strong linkage in the cohort, roughly five DR-DQ haplotypes were treated as single units for association and clustering. Rather than drawing on any new phenotypic data, the later analysis identified candidate immune exposures from TCR beta sequences and the way those sequences occurred across donors. The genetic ancestry cluster associated with self-reported Caucasian donors included around 76% of the roughly 410 genotyped donors. A later analysis re-examined previously published TCR beta repertoires from more than 650 donors and added high-resolution HLA genotyping to investigate patterns of TCR occurrence. An early release covering roughly 640 HLA-typed donors comprised about 320 gigabases of sequencing data and tens of millions of unique TCR sequences. Class I and class II HLA loci were covered by the typing at four-digit resolution. What the research found in general, with its limitations: A group of highly shared sequence variants was considered likely to be a technical artifact of the sequencing pipeline. In vitro tests confirmed that a few of the cytomegalovirus-associated TCR beta chains recognize cytomegalovirus antigens. Some IMGT-functional V segments, including TRBV6-2 and TRBV6-3, could not be told apart with the 87-base-pair reads, so those segments were excluded. HLA typing was unavailable for some donors at each locus, so association tests used only the typed subset. Across donors, most TCR sequences were observed very rarely, whereas some public TCRs were present in many individuals. In a later analysis, HLA-associated TCR beta chains were found to be more clonally expanded and to have lower generation probabilities than equally common non-associated chains. A total of roughly 160 TCR beta chains were listed by the study as associated with cytomegalovirus. Linkage disequilibrium might explain the correlated functional status among segregating V segments, but an unknown experimental factor could not be excluded. Compared with the approximately 710-donor mean, donors in an Asian-associated ancestry cluster had fewer N-insertions in productive TCRs, according to a later genetic analysis. According to a later analysis, TCR association rates differed among HLA loci, with DRB1 alleles showing the most associated TCRs and HLA-C alleles showing the fewest. According to a later analysis, parvovirus B19, influenza, CMV and Epstein-Barr virus appeared linked to several top co-occurrence clusters. Broadly in line with IMGT annotations, most TCR beta V segments showed up in productive rearrangements about 87% or about 30% of the time in an earlier analysis of a few hundred of the donors. The presence/absence analyses assumed that sequencing depth was roughly uniform across donors, and that assumption may not be true. Most CMV-associated TCR beta chains appeared to be HLA-restricted in a later analysis, and the HLA associations seemed to be driven largely by CMV exposure. In both the original and validation cohorts, the classifier was reported to diagnose cytomegalovirus status with high specificity and sensitivity. Because counts were too low, roughly 16 rarely observed V segments, including chromosome 9 orphons, were left out of the earlier analysis of 587 of the donors. A later analysis associated around 16,000 TCR beta sequences with specific HLA alleles at a false discovery rate of 0.05. A further reported finding was that TCR beta sequences accurately predicted the HLA-A and HLA-B alleles for most subjects in the first cohort. A later genetic analysis associated a missense DCLRE1C variant with V-gene and J-gene trimming of TCR beta chains, and an independent cohort replicated the association. The only immune exposure information available for the cohort was CMV serostatus. The authors suggested that the approach could potentially be extended to other disease states and immunological phenotypes. Assigning TCR associations to individual alleles was difficult when HLA alleles, especially DR and DQ, strongly co-occurred. Only TCR beta chains were sequenced in this cohort, and the absence of alpha or paired-chain data limited detectable features.

This TCR derives from a woman aged 25 to 39 in good health and CMV-seropositive. The chain is made from TRBV7-8 and TRBJ1-1, and TRBD1 matches 7 of the central bases. Sequenced material: PBMCs. Read as DNA, the sequence is TGTGCCAGCAGCTTGGGACAGTACGTGAACACTGAAGCTTTCTTT. Its protein reads: CASSLGQYVNTEAFF.